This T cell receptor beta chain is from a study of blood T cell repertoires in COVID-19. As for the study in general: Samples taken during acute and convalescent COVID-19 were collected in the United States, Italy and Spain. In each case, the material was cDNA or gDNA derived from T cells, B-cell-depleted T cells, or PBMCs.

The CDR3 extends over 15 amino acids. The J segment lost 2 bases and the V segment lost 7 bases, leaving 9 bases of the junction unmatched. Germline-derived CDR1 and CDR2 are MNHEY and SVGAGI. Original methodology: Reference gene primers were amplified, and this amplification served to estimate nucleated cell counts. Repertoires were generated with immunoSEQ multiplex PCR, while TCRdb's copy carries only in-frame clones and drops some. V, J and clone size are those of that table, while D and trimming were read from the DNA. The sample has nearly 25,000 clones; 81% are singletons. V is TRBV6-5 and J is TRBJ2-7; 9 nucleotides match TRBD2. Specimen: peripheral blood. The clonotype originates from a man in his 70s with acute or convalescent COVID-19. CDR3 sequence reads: CASMVAGAGAYEQYF. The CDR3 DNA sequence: TGTGCCAGCATGGTAGCGGGAGCAGGGGCCTACGAGCAGTACTTC.